This T cell receptor beta chain was identified during a study of human T cells and chemical hapten exposure (dated by TCRdb to the early 2020s). Some background on the complete study: For sensitization, 2% DPC in acetone was applied to a 2 cm by 2 cm area of upper inner arm skin. Patients additionally received weekly therapeutic DPC doses to the scalp throughout the roughly 25-week study period. Patch testing was performed on the upper back with Finn chambers containing 0.01% DPC, and the patch tests were scored after 6 days according to International Contact Dermatitis Research Group standards. The patient cohort, mostly female, included alopecia areata with under or over 50% scalp involvement, alopecia totalis and alopecia universalis. Libraries were pooled for sequencing, and variation in per-sample TCR yields was attributed mainly to small differences in library volumes within the pool. The study tracked peripheral blood TCR repertoire changes in vivo during primary and secondary sensitization to the hapten diphenylcyclopropenone (DPC) in alopecia patients. Blood was sampled from patients pre-sensitization (week 0) and at 2, 6 and about 24 weeks after DPC sensitization. Blood for TCR sequencing was provided by twenty-nine alopecia patients at one to four time points (pre-sensitization, 2, 6 and 24 weeks).

The research as a whole found: Because all patients had alopecia, a presumed autoimmune disease, the immune response of the patients might differ from that of healthy individuals. The number of PT1 expanded TCRs positively correlated with patch test score, significant at thresholds 8, 16 and 32 but not 4. Significantly more large CDR3 similarity clusters were formed by expanded TCRs than by pre-sensitization or healthy control sets, consistent with antigen-driven responses. Repeated subsampling changed both the strength of the expansion versus patch-test correlation and the threshold at which the correlation became significant. No change with DPC sensitization was found in the number of TCRs above 1 in 1000 frequency, and no evidence of global repertoire structure alterations was found.

Library preparation attached unique molecular identifiers to individual cDNA molecules for quantitative, reproducible TCR counting. From each blood RNA sample, both TCR alpha and TCR beta chains were sequenced. As for the authors' bioinformatics: The median number of TCRs per sample was approximately 96,000, ranging from about 23,224 to 700,000. V, J and CDR3 annotation of the TCR reads was performed with the Decombinator software suite. For PS versus PT1 abundance plots, all samples were subsampled to the same number of TCRs (28,000). TCRs were defined as expanded if absent before sensitization and observed at least eight times at the 2-week time point. TCRdb trimmed the raw reads at Q25, called clones with MiXCR and kept productive beta chains. Rows merge per CDR3 protein into single entries with the most common DNA and genes. These V and J calls rely on TCRdb rather than the paper's analysis. The sample contains about 660 distinct CDR3 sequences, around 59% of them found a single time. The ten largest clones represent about 7.8% of the sample.

The V and J ends are trimmed by 3 bases and 4 bases, leaving 13 bases between them. CDR1 DFQATT and CDR2 SNEGSKA are derived from the germline V gene (reference sequence). The CDR3 goes from the cysteine to the phenylalanine over 14 residues. The sequence is cut down to CDR3 DNA, 42 bases in frame from base 1. A word on this clonotype: It has no known antigen specificity. No much larger clone is present one base from it, and per-base qualities are unavailable.

The sample's treatment or condition label, decoded: therapeutic diphenylcyclopropenone sensitization with weekly scalp DPC. At each patch-test visit, blood was drawn before the patch test was applied. Eligible patients were aged 18 to 70, diagnosed with alopecia, deemed suitable for DPC therapy, and excluded if pregnant. Total RNA was extracted from unfractionated whole blood that had been collected in Tempus Blood RNA tubes. Here the chain combines TRBV20-1 and TRBJ2-1, with TRBD2 perhaps the D gene, on 6 matching bases. Here the sequenced sample was whole blood, taken before DPC sensitization or 2, 6, or about 24 weeks after (not recorded which). The sequence derives from an adult with alopecia areata. Some clones in this sample may be carry-over from other donors' samples. This table probably holds off-target reads from a library built for another chain. The sequence in DNA is TGCAGTGCTAGGTCGGCTCGGGGGTACAATGAGCAGTTCTTC. The resulting protein is CSARSARGYNEQFF.